Shown below are 24 T cell receptor beta chains from a single sample sequenced in a study of blood T cells in healthy people across ages. Through a sample-barcoded 5' primer and a J-beta primer mix, a second PCR was run for 7 to 11 cycles. TCRdb re-called the 5' RACE reads through MiXCR, storing one row per CDR3 protein. The profile covers some 700,000 distinct CDR3 sequences, with approximately 39% appearing a single time and 20% to 25% taken by the ten largest. The sequencing sample was made of blood. Receptor source: a woman aged 60-75 years in good health.

V and J are TRBV7-2 and TRBJ1-4; 11 bases are a match to TRBD1. The germline V gene has CDR1 SGHTA and CDR2 FQGNSA. The CDR3 loop spans 15 amino acids. The V segment lost 5 bases and the J segment 5 bases; nucleotides outside the gene matches: 4. The CDR3 DNA sequence: TGTGCCAGCAGCGGGACAGGGGGAGGGAATGAAAAACTGTTTTTT. This gives the protein CASSGTGGGNEKLFF. Based on the CDR3 plus reference TRBV7-2 and TRBJ1-4, the full variable domain is GAGVSQSPSNKVTEKGKDVELRCDPISGHTALYWYRQSLGQGLEFLIYFQGNSAPDKSGLPSDRFSAERTGGSVSTLTIQRTQQEDSAVYLCASSGTGGGNEKLFFGSGTQLSVL.

This clonotype was picked up one time. This rearrangement joins TRBV27 to TRBJ1-2, with D unclear. CDR1 is MNHEY, CDR2 SMNVEV, per germline (reference sequence). Between the trimmed V and J ends, which lost 4 bases and 7 bases, there was a span of 19 bases. This CDR3 is 15 amino acids long. In DNA form, the CDR3 reads TGTGCCAGCAGTTGGTCCATGGGTGGTCACTGTGGCTACACCTTC. Its protein product is CASSWSMGGHCGYTF.

In the case of this clonotype: Being one base from a much bigger clone, this may be a read error. This chain uses TRBV10-3 with TRBJ2-7; D uncertain. Deletions cut 3 bases from V and 3 bases from J, with 6 bases between. The CDR3 length is 12 residues. Germline V gene lookup returns CDR1 ENHRY and CDR2 SYGVKD. This chain's CDR3 is CAISDGLYEQYF. The CDR3 coding sequence is TGTGCCATCAGTGACGGGCTCTACGAGCAGTACTTC.

This clonotype was detected many times. The J gene is TRBJ2-7, the V gene TRBV4-3; 8 bases line up with TRBD2. Looked up from germline, CDR1 is LGHNA and CDR2 is YSLEER. The CDR3 covers 16 residues. J lost 0 bases, V lost 1 base, and 5 bases had no gene match. This CDR3 is CASSQVASGFSYEQYF. The CDR3 DNA reads as TGCGCCAGCAGCCAAGTTGCTAGCGGGTTCTCCTACGAGCAGTACTTC.

The table lists this clonotype with a few counts. Here the CDR3 reads CSARVQISGANVLTF. The CDR3, as DNA: TGCAGTGCTAGAGTTCAGATCTCTGGGGCCAACGTCCTGACTTTC. The chain joins TRBV20-1 to TRBJ2-6; no firm D call. Germline-derived CDR1 and CDR2 are DFQATT and SNEGSKA (reference sequence). The CDR3 runs 15 residues. Deletions cut 1 base from V and 0 bases from J, with 7 bases between.

Only one count was recorded for this clonotype. CDR3 nucleotide sequence: TGTGCCAGCAGCTCCTCCGGGACAGGGTTTAATGAAAAACTGTTTTTT. As protein: CASSSSGTGFNEKLFF. The chain recombines TRBV7-9 with TRBJ1-4, with 9 positions matching TRBD1. V lost 4 bases, J lost 4 bases, and 7 bases stayed unmatched. From germline, CDR1 is SEHNR and CDR2 FQNEAQ (reference sequence). This CDR3 comprises 16 residues. Complete variable domain (other parts from reference TRBV7-9 and TRBJ1-4): DTGVSQNPRHKITKRGQNVTFRCDPISEHNRLYWYRQTLGQGPEFLTYFQNEAQLEKSRLLSDRFSAERPKGSFSTLEIQRTEQGDSAMYLCASSSSGTGFNEKLFFGSGTQLSVL.

The CDR3 is CASSYGGQVLTYEQYF. CDR3 sequence (DNA): TGTGCCAGCAGTTATGGGGGACAGGTCCTTACCTACGAGCAGTACTTC. The rearrangement uses TRBV27 and TRBJ2-7; 8 bases align to TRBD1. Germline CDR1 reads MNHEY; CDR2 reads SMNVEV (reference sequence). The CDR3 sequence is 16 residues long. Trimming cost V 4 bases and J 2 bases; bases outside gene matches: 10.

The J gene is TRBJ2-5, the V gene TRBV6-2 or TRBV6-3; 8 nucleotides line up with TRBD1. Gene TRBJ2-7 matches the end of the DNA better, so the J call may be wrong. The CDR3 has 15 residues. CDR1 and CDR2 from the germline V gene are MNHEY and SVGEGT. CDR3 sequence: CASSWTGLLPNEQYF. The CDR3 nucleotides are TGTGCCAGCAGTTGGACAGGGCTGCTTCCCAACGAGCAGTACTTC.

Only a few counts were recorded for this clonotype. The J gene is TRBJ2-7, the V gene TRBV21-1; the table's D call, TRBD1, was not checked against the DNA. TRBV21-1 counts as a pseudogene. The CDR3 runs to 17 residues. This CDR3 is CASSKERTGGPAREQYF. CDR3 coding DNA: TGTGCCAGCAGCAAAGAGAGGACGGGGGGTCCGGCCCGCGAGCAGTACTTC.

This clonotype was detected only a few times. The chain employs TRBV20-1 and TRBJ2-5; 9 bases match TRBD1. J was trimmed by 11 bases and V by 4 bases; bases with no gene match: 8. The CDR3 consists of 12 residues. Per germline, CDR1 DFQATT and CDR2 SNEGSKA (reference sequence). CDR3 protein: CSANRGQEEQYF. DNA of the CDR3: TGCAGTGCTAACAGGGGGCAAGAAGAGCAGTACTTC.

This clonotype was found a few times. The rearrangement joins TRBV9 to TRBJ1-2; TRBD1 is a possible D gene (5 bases). The ends were cut back, 1 base at V and 3 bases at J, with 10 bases in the middle. The germline CDR1 and CDR2 sequences are SGDLS and YYNGEE. The CDR3 has 14 amino acids. CDR3 loop: CASSVSGGDYGYTF. Written as DNA, the CDR3 is TGTGCCAGCAGCGTATCTGGGGGGGACTATGGCTACACCTTC.

The table lists this clonotype with a few counts. This chain joins TRBV9 and TRBJ2-7; 8 bases are shared with TRBD2. Trimming took 4 bases from V and 3 from J; bases not matched to a gene: 9. Germline V CDR1 and CDR2: SGDLS, YYNGEE. The CDR3 is made up of 15 amino acids. CDR3 in amino acids: CASSPLAGRSYEQYF. For the CDR3, the DNA is TGTGCCAGCAGCCCTCTAGCGGGTAGGAGCTACGAGCAGTACTTC.

This clonotype was seen a handful of times. The V and J genes are TRBV12-3 or TRBV12-4 and TRBJ1-1; 12 bases are a match to TRBD1. Unmatched junction bases numbered 7, after V lost 6 bases and J lost 5 bases. The CDR3 spans 15 residues. CDR3 protein: CASSRRDRGRTEAFF. CDR3 in DNA: TGTGCCAGCAGCCGTAGGGACAGGGGGCGGACTGAAGCTTTCTTT.

The CDR3 DNA sequence: TGTGCCAGCAGCCAAGATCCCCCCAAGGGAGGTGGCACAGATACGCAGTATTTT. The encoded protein is CASSQDPPKGGGTDTQYF. The genes are TRBV4-2 and TRBJ2-3; D possibly corresponds to TRBD2 (6 bases). The CDR3 contains 18 residues. CDR1 and CDR2 from the germline V gene are LGHNA and YNFKEQ. V was trimmed by 0 bases and J by 1 base, leaving 17 bases between them.

The V gene is TRBV20-1, the J gene TRBJ2-1; a possible D gene is TRBD1 (5 bases). CDR3 length equals 12 residues. Germline CDR1 reads DFQATT; CDR2 reads SNEGSKA (reference sequence). Trimming removed 6 bases at V and 7 bases at J, with 13 bases between. The CDR3 spells CSAWFGANEQFF. The CDR3 nucleotides read TGCAGTGCCTGGTTTGGGGCAAATGAGCAGTTCTTC.

This clonotype showed up just once. The rearrangement joins TRBV9 to TRBJ2-3, with TRBD1 as a possible D gene (6 bases). Germline-derived CDR1 and CDR2 are SGDLS and YYNGEE. The CDR3 totals 15 residues. Trimming pared 4 bases from V and 2 bases from J, leaving 14 bases between. The CDR3: CASSIVGQNTDTQYF. CDR3 bases: TGTGCCAGCAGCATAGTCGGACAGAACACAGATACGCAGTATTTT.

The chain carries TRBV28 and TRBJ1-1, with 12 bases matching TRBD1. Trimming at V came to 5 bases and at J to 4 bases, leaving 5 bases not matched to a gene. Germline V gene sequence: CDR1 MDHEN, CDR2 SYDVKM. There are 15 residues in the CDR3. This chain's CDR3 is CASSVPGQGATEAFF. The DNA for the CDR3 is TGTGCCAGCAGTGTCCCGGGACAGGGGGCCACTGAAGCTTTCTTT.

This rearrangement joins TRBV6-2 or TRBV6-3 to TRBJ2-5; TRBD2 matches at 8 bases. The last part of the DNA fits TRBJ2-7 better; the J call may be wrong. This CDR3 has 14 residues. Germline V gene sequence: CDR1 MNHEY, CDR2 SVGEGT. CDR3 amino acids: CASSATLAAYEQYF. For the CDR3, the DNA is TGTGCCAGCAGTGCCACACTAGCGGCCTACGAGCAGTACTTC.

The chain couples TRBV7-2 to TRBJ2-1, with no clear D. Germline lookup yields CDR1 SGHTA and CDR2 FQGNSA. The CDR3 runs 14 residues. V lost 7 bases to trimming and J lost 4 bases, with 14 bases between them. The CDR3 nucleotides are TGTGCCAGCAACCCTTCGGCCGGTTACAATGAGCAGTTCTTC. Translation gives CASNPSAGYNEQFF.

Regarding this clonotype: Possible read error: a much larger clone is one base away. The chain is built from TRBV20-1 and TRBJ2-7, with D uncertain. V lost 6 bases and J lost 7, with 19 bases in between. The CDR3 totals 13 residues. In germline, CDR1 is DFQATT, CDR2 SNEGSKA (reference sequence). In nucleotides, the CDR3 is TGCAGTGCAGATGGCGGCCCATACAATGAGCAGTACTTC. Translated, it gives CSADGGPYNEQYF.

V and J are TRBV29-1 and TRBJ2-2; 7 nucleotides align to TRBD2. V lost 6 bases and J lost 4; bases outside the gene matches: 14. The CDR3 spans 16 residues. Germline V gene sequence: CDR1 SQVTM, CDR2 ANQGSEA. CDR3 in DNA: TGCAGCGTGGGGGGGACCCCCACAACGGTCACCGGGGAGCTGTTTTTT. This sequence encodes CSVGGTPTTVTGELFF.

The chain recombines TRBV2 with TRBJ2-7, with TRBD2 identical over 7 bases. V dropped 3 bases and J dropped 2; count of bases not matched to a gene: 10. Germline V lookup: CDR1 SNHLY, CDR2 FYNNEI. This CDR3 is 16 amino acids long. The CDR3 loop reads CASSESRRAGTYEQYF. CDR3 DNA sequence: TGTGCCAGCAGTGAGTCTCGACGAGCGGGAACCTACGAGCAGTACTTC.

This clonotype was seen ten or more times. V gene TRBV3-1 combines with J gene TRBJ1-6, with D perhaps matching TRBD1 (6 bases). Per the germline V gene, CDR1 is LGHDT and CDR2 is YNNKEL (reference sequence). The V and J ends lost 5 bases and 4 bases respectively, with 12 bases between them. There are 15 residues in the CDR3. The CDR3 sequence is CASSFRTAYNSPLHF. DNA of the CDR3: TGTGCCAGCAGCTTCCGGACAGCATATAATTCACCCCTCCACTTT.

This clonotype has at least ten counts. The chain carries TRBV7-2 and TRBJ2-7; the match to TRBD2 covers 8 bases. Germline trimming cut 7 bases from V and 2 bases from J; bases unmatched to any gene: 7. The CDR3 runs 14 residues. Per germline, CDR1 SGHTA and CDR2 FQGNSA. The CDR3 bases are TGTGCCAGCATTGAGTCTAGCGGGCCCTACGAGCAGTACTTC. Its protein product is CASIESSGPYEQYF.